The rows below give T cell receptor beta chains drawn from one sample of a study of blood T cell repertoires in COVID-19. Profiling relied on immunoSEQ multiplex PCR, and the TCRdb table lists in-frame clones only, not all of them. The data hold almost 90,000 clones, with 80% to 90% observed a single time. The sample was peripheral blood. The receptors were sampled from a man older than 75 with acute or convalescent COVID-19. Both conserved end residues are part of each CDR3. Fields, in order: V gene, clone size, D gene, J gene, CDR3 DNA, CDR3 protein. The D gene is left open where the match is weak. Clone size is stated in some rows and not others, as once, few, many or a class when expanded.

TRBV6-5	-	-	TRBJ2-7	TGTGCCAGCAGGCAGGGCAACCACTTCTCCTACGAGCAGTACTTC	CASRQGNHFSYEQYF
TRBV5-4	-	TRBD2	TRBJ2-5	TGTGCCAGCAGGGTGACTAGCGGGGGAGGGGAGACCCAGTACTTC	CASRVTSGGGETQYF
TRBV27	once	-	TRBJ2-3	TGTGCCAGCAGTTTATCTCCAGGGATGACAGATACGCAGTATTTT	CASSLSPGMTDTQYF
TRBV9	-	TRBD1	TRBJ1-2	TGTGCCAGCAGCGTAGAACCAGGGGGGAACTATGGCTACACCTTC	CASSVEPGGNYGYTF
TRBV24-1	-	-	TRBJ1-5	TGTGCCACCAGTGACCAAACATATAGCAATCAGCCCCAGCATTTT	CATSDQTYSNQPQHF
TRBV24-1	-	TRBD1	TRBJ1-5	TGTGCCGCCGGGGACAGGGGTAGCAATCAGCCCCAGCATTTT	CAAGDRGSNQPQHF
TRBV6-5	-	-	TRBJ2-3	TGTGCCAGCACCGAAGGAGGATTAAATACGCAGTATTTT	CASTEGGLNTQYF
TRBV3-1/TRBV3-2	-	-	TRBJ1-6	TGTGCCACTCACCGGGGGGGGAATTCACCCCTCCACTTT	CATHRGGNSPLHF
TRBV7-3	-	TRBD1	TRBJ1-1	TGTGCCAGCAGCCGTAAACAGGGGGGGAACACTGAAGCTTTCTTT	CASSRKQGGNTEAFF
TRBV4-1	once	TRBD2	TRBJ2-3	TGCGCCAGCAGCCAGGTCCCAGCGGGGAATACAGATACGCAGTATTTT	CASSQVPAGNTDTQYF
TRBV19	-	TRBD2	TRBJ2-1	TGTGCCAGTAGTCTGACTAGCGGAACCTACAATGAGCAGTTCTTC	CASSLTSGTYNEQFF
TRBV18	-	TRBD2	TRBJ2-1	TGTGCCAGCTCACCCTTCCTGCTAGCGGGAGGATTTAATGAGCAGTTCTTC	CASSPFLLAGGFNEQFF
TRBV4-1	-	-	TRBJ1-5	TGCGCCAGCAGCCAAGACCCCGCTGGGGGGGCCGGCAATCAGCCCCAGCATTTT	CASSQDPAGGAGNQPQHF
TRBV2	-	TRBD1	TRBJ1-4	TGTGCCAGCAGTCGGTGGGACAGCGGGCGGGAAAAACTGTTTTTT	CASSRWDSGREKLFF
TRBV11-2	-	-	TRBJ2-5	TGTGCCAGCAGCTCTCCAGAGGGGGTTTGGAACCAAGAGACCCAGTACTTC	CASSSPEGVWNQETQYF
TRBV18	once	-	TRBJ1-5	TGTGCCAGCTCTCCCGAGACAGGACACAATCAGCCCCAGCATTTT	CASSPETGHNQPQHF
TRBV4-2	-	TRBD1	TRBJ1-2	TGTGCCAGCAGCGCTAGGGGGACAGGGGGCATAGTTTATGGCTACACCTTC	CASSARGTGGIVYGYTF
TRBV25-1	-	-	TRBJ2-2	TGTGCCAGCAAATCCCCGGGGAGCGGATTCACCGGGGAGCTGTTTTTT	CASKSPGSGFTGELFF